This T cell receptor beta chain is drawn from a study of blood T cell repertoires in COVID-19. Study context: The United States, Italy and Spain supplied acute and convalescent COVID-19 samples. PBMCs, B-cell-depleted T cells, or T cells were the source of the cDNA or gDNA that made up the material.

Original processing notes: Reference gene primers were amplified, and this amplification served to estimate nucleated cell counts. Profiled with immunoSEQ multiplex PCR; TCRdb holds only in-frame clones, not every one. The DNA gave D and trimming, while V, J and clone size come from that table. The sample has around 100,000 clones, roughly nine tenths seen once; the top ten hold more than 15%. This sequence originates from an elderly woman in a cohort sampled during active COVID-19. Sequences were obtained from peripheral blood.

CDR3 DNA: TGTGCCAGCAGCCCCTTTGAGCGTCATGACTCCTACAATGAGCAGTTCTTC. As protein: CASSPFERHDSYNEQFF. The chain carries TRBV7-9 and TRBJ2-1; D uncertain. Trimming removed 5 bases from V and 0 bases from J, with 17 bases in between. The CDR3 covers 17 residues. Germline lookup yields CDR1 SEHNR and CDR2 FQNEAQ (reference sequence).